The sequence of this T cell receptor beta chain was determined in a study of cytomegalovirus exposure and HLA in healthy donors. Study results and caveats: Roughly even sequencing depth across donors was the assumption behind the presence/absence analyses. V- and J-gene trimming in TCR beta was tied to a missense DCLRE1C variant by an analysis performed later.

Primers included in the PCR were 60 Vbeta and 13 Jbeta primers. This table comes from immunoSEQ multiplex PCR, and its TCRdb copy is limited to in-frame clones, with some not included. Of some 110,000 clones in the sample, approximately 82% were seen once. In the case of this clone: Its antigen is undetermined.

The CDR3 loop spans 14 amino acids. Trimming left V 5 bases short and J 3 bases short, with 11 bases between. The germline gives CDR1 SGHAT, CDR2 FQNNGV. This receptor was identified in a man aged 25-40 years in good health and CMV-seropositive. V gene TRBV11-2 combines with J gene TRBJ1-3; D gene unclear. The specimen sequenced was PBMCs. As DNA, the CDR3 is TGTGCCAGCAGCGCAGATTATAATGGAAACACCATATATTTT. This gives the protein CASSADYNGNTIYF.